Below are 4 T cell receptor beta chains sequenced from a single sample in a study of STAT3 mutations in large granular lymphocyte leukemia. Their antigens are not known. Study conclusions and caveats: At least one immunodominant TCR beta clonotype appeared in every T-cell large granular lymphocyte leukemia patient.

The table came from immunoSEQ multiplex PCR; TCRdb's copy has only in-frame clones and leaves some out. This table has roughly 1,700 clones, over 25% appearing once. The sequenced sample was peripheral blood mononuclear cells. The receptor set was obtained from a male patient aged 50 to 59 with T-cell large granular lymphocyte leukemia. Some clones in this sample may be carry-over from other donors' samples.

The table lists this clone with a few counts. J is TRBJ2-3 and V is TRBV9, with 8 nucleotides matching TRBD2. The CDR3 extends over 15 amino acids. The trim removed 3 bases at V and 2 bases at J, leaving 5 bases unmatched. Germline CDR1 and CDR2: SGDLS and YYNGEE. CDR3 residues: CASSASGSPTDTQYF. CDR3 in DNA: TGTGCCAGCAGCGCGAGCGGGAGCCCCACAGATACGCAGTATTTT.

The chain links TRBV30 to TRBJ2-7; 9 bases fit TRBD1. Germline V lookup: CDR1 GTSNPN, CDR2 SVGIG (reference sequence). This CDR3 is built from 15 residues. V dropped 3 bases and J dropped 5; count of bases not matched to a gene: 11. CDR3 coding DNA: TGTGCCTGGAGAGACTCCGGGACAGGGTTCGACGAGCAGTACTTC. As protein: CAWRDSGTGFDEQYF.

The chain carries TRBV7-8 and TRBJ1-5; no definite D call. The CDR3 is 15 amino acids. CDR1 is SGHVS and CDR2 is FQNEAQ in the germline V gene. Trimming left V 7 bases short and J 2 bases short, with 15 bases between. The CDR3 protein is CASTPGRTGNQPQHF. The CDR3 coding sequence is TGTGCCAGCACCCCGGGGAGGACCGGCAATCAGCCCCAGCATTTT.

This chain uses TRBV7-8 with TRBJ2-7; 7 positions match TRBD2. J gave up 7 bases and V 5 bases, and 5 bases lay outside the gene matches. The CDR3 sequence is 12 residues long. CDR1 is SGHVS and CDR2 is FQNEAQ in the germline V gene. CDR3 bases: TGTGCCAGCAGCAGACTAGCTGGTGAGCAGTACTTC. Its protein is CASSRLAGEQYF.